The rows below give T cell receptor beta chains drawn from one sample of a study of CD8 T cells in ankylosing spondylitis. TCRdb reprocessed the 5' RACE reads via MiXCR and lists one record per CDR3 protein. The data contain over 110,000 distinct CDR3 sequences, about 8% of them singletons. Sequenced material: synovial fluid, either unsorted or a sorted T cell fraction (not recorded which). All receptors derive from a male donor with ankylosing spondylitis. The CDR3 runs from the conserved cysteine through the conserved F or W. Each record gives: V gene, D gene, clone size, CDR3 protein. A D gene is named only where the DNA matches it firmly. Size is omitted from some rows. Given values are once, few, many or a class for expanded clones.

>TRBV10-1|TRBD1|-
CASSADRGVWDEQYF
>TRBV6-2/TRBV6-3|TRBD1|many
CASSYSPTSLPRQGGSEAFF
>TRBV3-1|-|-
CASTLGGKAEAFF
>TRBV3-1|TRBD1|medium-sized
CASRTGDTEAFF
>TRBV4-2|-|few
CASSQDLRNQPQHF
>TRBV10-3|-|-
CAIRSQDNHPQHF
>TRBV2|-|-
CASRIQGSYNEQFF
>TRBV20-1|TRBD1|many
CSARSIRGDRSYEQYF
>TRBV5-1|-|few
CASSLEGPGLYTEAFF
>TRBV5-1|-|many
CASSMDPSLVETQYF
>TRBV10-2|-|-
CASSERGPAEAKNIQYF
>TRBV20-1|TRBD1|many
CSAGTGSPTDTQYF
>TRBV7-8|-|-
CANSAREGAQPQHF
>TRBV20-1|-|many
CSARRGMNTEAFF
>TRBV20-1|-|-
CSAVSGTPGTNYGYTF
>TRBV4-1|-|many
CASSPQEGKEQFF
>TRBV7-2|-|few
CASSLIANEKLFF
>TRBV28|-|-
CASSLLPDQPQHF
>TRBV28|-|many
CASREGGEETQYF
>TRBV28|-|-
CASSFPGLRGGYTF
>TRBV7-2|-|-
CASSLVGGVSYEQYF
>TRBV28|-|few
CASRTHTTNYGYTF
>TRBV4-1|-|many
CASSQVRTGILRGQPQHF
>TRBV7-2|-|many
CASSLVAFQETQYF
>TRBV15|TRBD1|many
CATSRDTGGGKNIQYF
>TRBV24-1|-|many
CATRGPSSYNEQFF
>TRBV6-1|-|-
CASMRQTNYGYTF
>TRBV29-1|TRBD1|many
CSAIRDRDTEAFF
>TRBV4-2|TRBD1|-
CASSQDSTGGRETQYF
>TRBV20-1|-|many
CSGSEFTDTQYF
>TRBV5-1|TRBD1|many
CASSEQGQTYEQYF
>TRBV5-1|-|-
CASSLGGTSTYEQYF
>TRBV2|-|-
CATMRDFLETQYF
>TRBV24-1|-|many
CATSDRRSGYTF
>TRBV4-3|-|many
CASSQDSEPNTEAFF
>TRBV4-3|-|many
CASSQDSAGLYF
>TRBV2|-|many
CASSYNEKLFF
>TRBV10-3|-|few
CAISEDYKQYF
>TRBV6-5|TRBD1|few
CASSYPTGAGNTIYF
>TRBV3-1|-|few
CASSQERRAGAFF
>TRBV7-8|TRBD1|-
CASSVGRGKYEQYF
>TRBV9|TRBD1|many
CASSAGGTGLEEQFF
>TRBV19|-|many
CASKRGHSNQPQHF